This TCR beta chain emerged from a study of blood T cell repertoires in COVID-19. Sequencing was performed with immunoSEQ multiplex PCR; in TCRdb, only in-frame clones are kept and a portion is missing. The sample lists some 260,000 clones; less than 85% were seen once. Per the germline V gene, CDR1 is MNHNS and CDR2 is SASEGT. V gave up 4 bases and J gave up 1 base; unmatched junction bases: 6. The CDR3 spans 17 residues. Sequencing was performed on peripheral blood. This clonotype originated in a woman aged 18-29 years with acute or convalescent COVID-19. V and J are TRBV6-1 and TRBJ2-7; 14 bases match TRBD2. CDR3: CASSGGGLAGASYEQYF. In nucleotides, the CDR3 is TGTGCCAGCAGTGGGGGGGGACTAGCGGGAGCATCCTACGAGCAGTACTTC.